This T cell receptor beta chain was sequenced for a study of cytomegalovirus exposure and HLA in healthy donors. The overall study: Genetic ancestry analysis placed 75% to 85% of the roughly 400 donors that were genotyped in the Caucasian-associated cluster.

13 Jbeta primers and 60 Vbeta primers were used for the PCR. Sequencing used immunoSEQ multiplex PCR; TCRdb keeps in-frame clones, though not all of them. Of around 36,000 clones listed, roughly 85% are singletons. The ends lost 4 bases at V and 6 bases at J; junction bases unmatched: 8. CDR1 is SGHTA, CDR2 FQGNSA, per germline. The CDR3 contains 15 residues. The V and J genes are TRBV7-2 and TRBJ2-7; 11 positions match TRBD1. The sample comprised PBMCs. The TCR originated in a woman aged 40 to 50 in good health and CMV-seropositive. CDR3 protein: CASSSRGTGGGEQYF. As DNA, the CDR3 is TGTGCCAGCAGCTCCCGAGGGACAGGGGGTGGCGAGCAGTACTTC.